This TCR beta chain was captured in a study of post-analysis software for immune sequencing data. Study results and caveats: Patients with multiple sclerosis recorded significantly lower normalized Chao1 diversity than controls, the study found. Samples made in the same batch grouped tightly together by F measure. About 5 TRBV segments (TRBV5-6, TRBV5-1 and TRBV20-1 among them) occurred more frequently in patients than in controls.

Every TCR beta cDNA library bore unique molecular identifiers. One entry per CDR3 protein, called by TCRdb with MiXCR from the PCR reads. The profile shows approximately 630,000 distinct CDR3 sequences, 59% of them singletons. This CDR3 is 15 amino acids long. CDR1 SEHNR and CDR2 FQNEAQ come from the germline V gene (reference sequence). V was pared by 3 bases and J by 6 bases, with 6 bases of the junction left unmatched. Worth noting for this clonotype: Its target is not known.

The specimen was blood. This sequence was found in a girl between 2 and 10 years old with multiple sclerosis. The rearrangement links TRBV7-9 to TRBJ2-1; 9 nucleotides align to TRBD1. The CDR3 here is CASSFWDRATNEQFF. The CDR3 region has the DNA TGTGCCAGCAGCTTTTGGGACAGGGCAACCAATGAGCAGTTCTTC. Together with reference TRBV7-9 and TRBJ2-1, the CDR3 gives the full variable domain: DTGVSQNPRHKITKRGQNVTFRCDPISEHNRLYWYRQTLGQGPEFLTYFQNEAQLEKSRLLSDRFSAERPKGSFSTLEIQRTEQGDSAMYLCASSFWDRATNEQFFGPGTRLTVL.